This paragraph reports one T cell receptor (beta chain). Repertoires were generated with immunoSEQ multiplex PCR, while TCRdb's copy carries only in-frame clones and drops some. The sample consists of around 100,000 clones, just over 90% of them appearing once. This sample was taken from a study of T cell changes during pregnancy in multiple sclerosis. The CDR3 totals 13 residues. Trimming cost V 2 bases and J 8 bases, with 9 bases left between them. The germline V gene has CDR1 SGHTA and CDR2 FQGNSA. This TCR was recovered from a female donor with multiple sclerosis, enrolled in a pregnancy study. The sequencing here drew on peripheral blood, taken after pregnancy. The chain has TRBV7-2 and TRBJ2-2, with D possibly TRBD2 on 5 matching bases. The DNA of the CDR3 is TGTGCCAGCAGCTTAACCGGGGAAGGGGAGCTGTTTTTT. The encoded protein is CASSLTGEGELFF.